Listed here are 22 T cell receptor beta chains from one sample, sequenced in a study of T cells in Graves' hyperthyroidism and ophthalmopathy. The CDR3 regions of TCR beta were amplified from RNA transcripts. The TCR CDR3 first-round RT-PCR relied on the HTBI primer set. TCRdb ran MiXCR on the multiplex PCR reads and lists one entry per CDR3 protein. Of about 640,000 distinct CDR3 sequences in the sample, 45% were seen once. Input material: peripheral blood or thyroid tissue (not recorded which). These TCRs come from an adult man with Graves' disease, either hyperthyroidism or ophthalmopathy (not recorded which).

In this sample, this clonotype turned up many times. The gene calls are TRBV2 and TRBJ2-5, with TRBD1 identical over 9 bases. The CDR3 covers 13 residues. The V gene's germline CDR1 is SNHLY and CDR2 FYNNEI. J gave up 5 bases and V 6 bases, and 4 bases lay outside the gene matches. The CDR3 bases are TGTGCCAGCAGCCGGGACAGGGACGAGACCCAGTACTTC. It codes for CASSRDRDETQYF.

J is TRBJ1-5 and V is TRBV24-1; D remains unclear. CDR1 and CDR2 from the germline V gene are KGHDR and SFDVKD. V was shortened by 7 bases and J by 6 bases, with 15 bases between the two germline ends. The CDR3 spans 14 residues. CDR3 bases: TGTGCCACCAGCAGTCCCTTTGAGAGTCAGCCCCAGCATTTT. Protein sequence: CATSSPFESQPQHF.

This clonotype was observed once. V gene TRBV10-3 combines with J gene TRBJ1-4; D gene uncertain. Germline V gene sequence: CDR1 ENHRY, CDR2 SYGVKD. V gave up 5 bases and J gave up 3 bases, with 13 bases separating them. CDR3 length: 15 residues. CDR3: CAISRLPGPNEKLFF. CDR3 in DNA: TGTGCCATCAGTCGCCTCCCAGGCCCTAATGAAAAACTGTTTTTT.

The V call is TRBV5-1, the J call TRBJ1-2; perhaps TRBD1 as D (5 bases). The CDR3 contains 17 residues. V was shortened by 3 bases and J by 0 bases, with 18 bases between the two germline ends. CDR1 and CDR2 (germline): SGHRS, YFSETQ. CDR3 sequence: CASSSRRDGKANYGYTF. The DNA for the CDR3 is TGCGCCAGCAGCTCCCGCCGGGACGGCAAAGCTAACTATGGCTACACCTTC.

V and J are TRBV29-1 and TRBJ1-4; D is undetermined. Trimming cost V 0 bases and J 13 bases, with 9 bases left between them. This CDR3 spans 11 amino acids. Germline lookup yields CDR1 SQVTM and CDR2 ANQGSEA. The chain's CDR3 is CSVEDRGRLFF. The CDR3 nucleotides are TGCAGCGTTGAAGATCGGGGAAGACTGTTTTTT.

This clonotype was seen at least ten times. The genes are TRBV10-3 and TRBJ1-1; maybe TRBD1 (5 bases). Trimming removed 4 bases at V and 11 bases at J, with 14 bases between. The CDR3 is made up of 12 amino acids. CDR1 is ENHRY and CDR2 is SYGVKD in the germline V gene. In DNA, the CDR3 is TGTGCCATCAGTGGGGACTCCACCCAGGCTTTCTTT. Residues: CAISGDSTQAFF.

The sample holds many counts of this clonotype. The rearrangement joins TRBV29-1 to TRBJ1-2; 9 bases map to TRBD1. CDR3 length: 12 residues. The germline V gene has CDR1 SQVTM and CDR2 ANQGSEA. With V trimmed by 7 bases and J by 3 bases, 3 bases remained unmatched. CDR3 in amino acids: CSGTGGDYGYTF. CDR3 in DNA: TGCAGCGGAACAGGGGGCGACTATGGCTACACCTTC. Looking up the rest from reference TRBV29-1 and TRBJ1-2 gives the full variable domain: SAVISQKPSRDICQRGTSLTIQCQVDSQVTMMFWYRQQPGQSLTLIATANQGSEATYESGFVIDKFPISRPNLTFSTLTVSNMSPEDSSIYLCSGTGGDYGYTFGSGTRLTVV.

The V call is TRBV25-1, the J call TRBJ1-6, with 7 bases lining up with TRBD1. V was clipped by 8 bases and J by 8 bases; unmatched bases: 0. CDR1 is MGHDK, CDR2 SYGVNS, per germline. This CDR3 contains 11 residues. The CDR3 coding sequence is TGTGCCAGCGACAGGGATTCACCCCTCCACTTT. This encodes CASDRDSPLHF.

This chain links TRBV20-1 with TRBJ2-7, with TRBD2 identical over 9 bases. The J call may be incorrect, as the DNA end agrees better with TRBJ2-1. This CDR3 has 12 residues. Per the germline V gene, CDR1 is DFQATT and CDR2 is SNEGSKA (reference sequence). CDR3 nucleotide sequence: TGCAGTGTTAGCGGGGGCCCCAATGAGCAGTTCTTC. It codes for CSVSGGPNEQFF.

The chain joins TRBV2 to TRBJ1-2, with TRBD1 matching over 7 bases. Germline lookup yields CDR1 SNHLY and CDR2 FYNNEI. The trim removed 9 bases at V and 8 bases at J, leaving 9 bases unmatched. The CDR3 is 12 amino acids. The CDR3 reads CARRQGESGYTF. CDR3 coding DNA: TGTGCCAGAAGACAGGGTGAAAGCGGCTACACCTTC.

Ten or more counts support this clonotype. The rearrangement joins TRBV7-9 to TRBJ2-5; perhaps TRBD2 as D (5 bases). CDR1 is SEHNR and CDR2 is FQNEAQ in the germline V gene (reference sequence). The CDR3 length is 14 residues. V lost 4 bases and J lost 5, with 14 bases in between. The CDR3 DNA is TGTGCCAGCAGCTATGAGGGTCGGAGGGAGACCCAGTACTTC. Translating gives CASSYEGRRETQYF.

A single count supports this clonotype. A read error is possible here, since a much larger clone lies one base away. The CDR3 DNA is TGTGCCAGTAGCCGGAACCCCGTCAGAAAGACCCAGTACTTC. It is translated as CASSRNPVRKTQYF. V is TRBV19 and J is TRBJ2-5, with unresolved D. The CDR3 totals 14 residues. The V end was cut by 6 bases, the J end by 6 bases, with 17 bases between. Germline CDR1 LNHDA, CDR2 SQIVND (reference sequence).

The CDR3: CASSYRTPSSPLHF. DNA for the CDR3: TGTGCCAGCAGCTATAGGACACCCTCTTCACCCCTCCACTTT. This chain joins TRBV13 and TRBJ1-6; weak D call: TRBD1 (5 bases). V was cut by 4 bases and J by 9 bases, with 13 bases left in between. Germline CDR1 PRHDT, CDR2 FYEKMQ (reference sequence). The CDR3 spans 14 residues.

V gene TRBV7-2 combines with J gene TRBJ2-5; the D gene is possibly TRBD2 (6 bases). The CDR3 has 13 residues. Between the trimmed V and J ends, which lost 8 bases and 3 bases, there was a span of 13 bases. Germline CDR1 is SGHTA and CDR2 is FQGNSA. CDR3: CASGKGGEETQYF. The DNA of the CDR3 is TGTGCCAGCGGGAAAGGAGGGGAAGAGACCCAGTACTTC. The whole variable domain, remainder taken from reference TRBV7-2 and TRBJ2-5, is GAGVSQSPSNKVTEKGKDVELRCDPISGHTALYWYRQSLGQGLEFLIYFQGNSAPDKSGLPSDRFSAERTGGSVSTLTIQRTQQEDSAVYLCASGKGGEETQYFGPGTRLLVL.

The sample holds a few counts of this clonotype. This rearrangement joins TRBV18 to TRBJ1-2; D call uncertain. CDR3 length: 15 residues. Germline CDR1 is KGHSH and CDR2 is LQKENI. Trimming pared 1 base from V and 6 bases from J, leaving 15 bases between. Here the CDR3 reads CASSPLVDAGDGYTF. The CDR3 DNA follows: TGTGCCAGCTCACCACTCGTGGACGCCGGGGATGGCTACACCTTC.

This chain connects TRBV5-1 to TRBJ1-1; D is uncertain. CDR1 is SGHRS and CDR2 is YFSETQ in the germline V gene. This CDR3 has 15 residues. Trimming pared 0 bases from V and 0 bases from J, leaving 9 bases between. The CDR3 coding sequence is TGCGCCAGCAGCTTGGATGGTCACCTGAACACTGAAGCTTTCTTT. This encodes CASSLDGHLNTEAFF.

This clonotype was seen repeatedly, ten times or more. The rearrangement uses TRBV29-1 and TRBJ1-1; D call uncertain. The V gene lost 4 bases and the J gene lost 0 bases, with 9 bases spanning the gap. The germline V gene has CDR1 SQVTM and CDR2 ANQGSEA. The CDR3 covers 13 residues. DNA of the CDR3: TGCAGCGTTGCCCGGCGGATGAACACTGAAGCTTTCTTT. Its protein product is CSVARRMNTEAFF.

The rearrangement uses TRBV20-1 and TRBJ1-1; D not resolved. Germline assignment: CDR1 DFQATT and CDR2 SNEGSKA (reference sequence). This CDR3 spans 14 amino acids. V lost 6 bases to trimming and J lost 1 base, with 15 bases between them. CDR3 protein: CSAMFSLGNTEAFF. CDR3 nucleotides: TGCAGTGCCATGTTTTCACTGGGGAACACTGAAGCTTTCTTT.

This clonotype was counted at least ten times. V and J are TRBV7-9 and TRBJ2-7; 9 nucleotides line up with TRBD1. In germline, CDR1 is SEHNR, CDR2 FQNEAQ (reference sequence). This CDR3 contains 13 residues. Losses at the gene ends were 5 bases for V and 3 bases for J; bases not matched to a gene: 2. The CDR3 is CASSTTGGYEQYF. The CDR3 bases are TGTGCCAGCAGCACGACAGGGGGCTACGAGCAGTACTTC.

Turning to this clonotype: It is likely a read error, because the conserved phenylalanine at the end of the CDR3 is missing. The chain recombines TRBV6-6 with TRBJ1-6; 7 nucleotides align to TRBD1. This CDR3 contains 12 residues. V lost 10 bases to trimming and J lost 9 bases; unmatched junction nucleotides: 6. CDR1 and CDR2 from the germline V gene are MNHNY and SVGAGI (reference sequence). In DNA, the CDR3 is TGTGCCACCGGGTGGACAGGTTCACCCCTCCACTCT. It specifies CATGWTGSPLHS.

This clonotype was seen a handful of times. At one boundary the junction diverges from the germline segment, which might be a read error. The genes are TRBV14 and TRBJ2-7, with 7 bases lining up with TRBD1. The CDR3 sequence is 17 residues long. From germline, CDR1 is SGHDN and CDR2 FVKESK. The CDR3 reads CASSQDGQDEPSYEQYF. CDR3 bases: TGCGCCAGCAGCCAAGACGGACAGGACGAACCCTCCTACGAGCAGTACTTC.

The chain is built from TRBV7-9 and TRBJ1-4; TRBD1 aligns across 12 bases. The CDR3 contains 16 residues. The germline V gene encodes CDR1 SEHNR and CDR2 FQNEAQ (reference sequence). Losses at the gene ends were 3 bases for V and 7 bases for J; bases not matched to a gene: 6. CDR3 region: CASSFEGQGAGEKLFF. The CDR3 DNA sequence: TGTGCCAGCAGCTTTGAGGGACAGGGGGCGGGTGAAAAACTGTTTTTT. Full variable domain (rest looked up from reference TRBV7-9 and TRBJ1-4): DTGVSQNPRHKITKRGQNVTFRCDPISEHNRLYWYRQTLGQGPEFLTYFQNEAQLEKSRLLSDRFSAERPKGSFSTLEIQRTEQGDSAMYLCASSFEGQGAGEKLFFGSGTQLSVL.